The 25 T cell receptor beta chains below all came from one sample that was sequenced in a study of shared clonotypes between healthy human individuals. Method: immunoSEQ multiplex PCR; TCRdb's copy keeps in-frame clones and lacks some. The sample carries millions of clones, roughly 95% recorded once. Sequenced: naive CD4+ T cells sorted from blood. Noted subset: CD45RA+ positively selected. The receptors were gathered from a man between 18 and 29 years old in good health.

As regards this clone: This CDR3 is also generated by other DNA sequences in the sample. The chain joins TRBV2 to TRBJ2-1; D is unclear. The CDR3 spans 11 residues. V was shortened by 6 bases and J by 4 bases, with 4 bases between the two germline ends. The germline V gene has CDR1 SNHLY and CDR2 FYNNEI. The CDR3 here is CASSSYNEQFF. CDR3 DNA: TGTGCCAGCAGCTCATACAATGAGCAGTTCTTC.

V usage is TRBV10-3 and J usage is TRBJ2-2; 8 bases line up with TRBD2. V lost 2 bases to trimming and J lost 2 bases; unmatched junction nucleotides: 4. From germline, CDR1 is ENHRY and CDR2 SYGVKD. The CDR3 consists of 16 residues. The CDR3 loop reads CAISEALAGNTGELFF. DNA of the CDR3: TGTGCCATCAGTGAGGCTCTAGCGGGCAACACCGGGGAGCTGTTTTTT.

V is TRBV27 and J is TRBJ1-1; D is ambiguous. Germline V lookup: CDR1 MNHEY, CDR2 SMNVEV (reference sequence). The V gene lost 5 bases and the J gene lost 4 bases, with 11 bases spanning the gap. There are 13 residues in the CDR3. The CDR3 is CASSPYGPTEAFF. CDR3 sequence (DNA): TGTGCCAGCAGTCCATACGGGCCCACTGAAGCTTTCTTT.

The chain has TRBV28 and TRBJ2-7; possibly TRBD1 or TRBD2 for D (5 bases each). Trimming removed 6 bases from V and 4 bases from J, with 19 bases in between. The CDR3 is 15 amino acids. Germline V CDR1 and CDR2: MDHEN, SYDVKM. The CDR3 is CASSPPRDGLYEQYF. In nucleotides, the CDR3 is TGTGCCAGCAGCCCTCCTCGGGACGGCTTATACGAGCAGTACTTC.

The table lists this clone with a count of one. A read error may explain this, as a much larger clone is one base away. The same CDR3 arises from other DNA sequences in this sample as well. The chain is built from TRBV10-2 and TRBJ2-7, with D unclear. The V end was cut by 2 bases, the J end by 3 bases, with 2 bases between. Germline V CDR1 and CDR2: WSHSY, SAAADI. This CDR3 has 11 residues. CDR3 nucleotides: TGCGCCAGCAGTGAGGGCTACGAGCAGTACTTC. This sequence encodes CASSEGYEQYF.

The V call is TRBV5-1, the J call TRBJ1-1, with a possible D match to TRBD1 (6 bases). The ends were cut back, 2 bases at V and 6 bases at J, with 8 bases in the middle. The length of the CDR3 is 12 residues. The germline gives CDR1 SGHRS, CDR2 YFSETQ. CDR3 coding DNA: TGCGCCAGCAGCTTTGGGGGCTCTGAAGCTTTCTTT. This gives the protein CASSFGGSEAFF.

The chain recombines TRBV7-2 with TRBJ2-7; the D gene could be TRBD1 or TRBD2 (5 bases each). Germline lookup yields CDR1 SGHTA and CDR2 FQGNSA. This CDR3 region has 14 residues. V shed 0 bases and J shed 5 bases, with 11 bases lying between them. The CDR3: CASSLAAGTNEQYF. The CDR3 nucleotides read TGTGCCAGCAGCTTAGCCGCAGGGACCAACGAGCAGTACTTC. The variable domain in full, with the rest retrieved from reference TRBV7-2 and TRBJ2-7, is GAGVSQSPSNKVTEKGKDVELRCDPISGHTALYWYRQSLGQGLEFLIYFQGNSAPDKSGLPSDRFSAERTGGSVSTLTIQRTQQEDSAVYLCASSLAAGTNEQYFGPGTRLTVT.

The CDR3 coding sequence is TGCGCCAGCACCTCTTCCCCGGGGGCCGGGGATGGCTACACCTTC. Translation gives CASTSSPGAGDGYTF. V is TRBV5-1 and J is TRBJ1-2, with TRBD1 as a possible D gene (6 bases). The V gene's germline CDR1 is SGHRS and CDR2 YFSETQ. V lost 6 bases, J lost 6 bases, and 21 bases lay in between. The CDR3 has 15 amino acids.

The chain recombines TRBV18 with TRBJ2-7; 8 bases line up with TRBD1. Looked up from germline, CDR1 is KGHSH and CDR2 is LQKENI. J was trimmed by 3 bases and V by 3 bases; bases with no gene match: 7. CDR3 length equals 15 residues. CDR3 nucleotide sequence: TGTGCCAGCTCACCGGGACAGGCTCAAAGCTACGAGCAGTACTTC. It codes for CASSPGQAQSYEQYF.

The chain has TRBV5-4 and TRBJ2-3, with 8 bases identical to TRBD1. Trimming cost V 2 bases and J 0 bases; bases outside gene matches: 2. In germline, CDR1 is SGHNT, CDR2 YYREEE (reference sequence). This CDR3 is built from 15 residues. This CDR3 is CASSFGQGSTDTQYF. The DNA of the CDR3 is TGTGCCAGCAGCTTTGGACAGGGAAGCACAGATACGCAGTATTTT.

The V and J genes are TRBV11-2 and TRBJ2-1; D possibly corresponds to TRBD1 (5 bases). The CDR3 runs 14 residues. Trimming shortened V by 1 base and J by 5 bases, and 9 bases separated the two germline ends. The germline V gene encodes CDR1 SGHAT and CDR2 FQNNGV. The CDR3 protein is CASSLGQGNNEQFF. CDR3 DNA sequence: TGTGCCAGCAGCTTAGGGCAGGGAAACAATGAGCAGTTCTTC.

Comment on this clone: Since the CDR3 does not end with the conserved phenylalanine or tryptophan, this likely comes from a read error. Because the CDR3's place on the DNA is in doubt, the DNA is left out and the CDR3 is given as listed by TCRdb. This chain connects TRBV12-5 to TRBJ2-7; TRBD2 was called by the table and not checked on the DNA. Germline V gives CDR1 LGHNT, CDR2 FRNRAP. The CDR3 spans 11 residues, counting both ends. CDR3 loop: CASGLNWPRLR.

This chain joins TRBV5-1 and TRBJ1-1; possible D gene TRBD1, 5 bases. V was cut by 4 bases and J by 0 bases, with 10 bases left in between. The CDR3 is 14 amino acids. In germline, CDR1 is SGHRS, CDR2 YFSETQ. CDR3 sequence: CASSREGLNTEAFF. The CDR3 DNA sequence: TGCGCCAGCAGCCGGGAGGGGTTGAACACTGAAGCTTTCTTT.

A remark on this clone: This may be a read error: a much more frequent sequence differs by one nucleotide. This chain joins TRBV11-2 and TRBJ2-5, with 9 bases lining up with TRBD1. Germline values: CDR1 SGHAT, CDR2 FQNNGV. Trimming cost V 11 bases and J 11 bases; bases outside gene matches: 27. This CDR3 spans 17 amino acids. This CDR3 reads CAALPGQGLGKSYEQYF. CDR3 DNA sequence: TGTGCCGCCCTTCCGGGACAGGGATTGGGAAAGTCCTACGAACAGTACTTC.

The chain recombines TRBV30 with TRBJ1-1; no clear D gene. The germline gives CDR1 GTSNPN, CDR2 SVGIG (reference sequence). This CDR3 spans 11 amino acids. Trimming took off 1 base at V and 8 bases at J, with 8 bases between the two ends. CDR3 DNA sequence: TGTGCCTGGAGTGGCGCGTGGGAAGCTTTCTTT. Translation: CAWSGAWEAFF.

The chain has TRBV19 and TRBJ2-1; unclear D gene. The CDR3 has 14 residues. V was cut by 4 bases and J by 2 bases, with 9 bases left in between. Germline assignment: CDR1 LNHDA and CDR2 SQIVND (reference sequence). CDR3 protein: CASSSEGAYNEQFF. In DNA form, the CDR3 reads TGTGCCAGTAGTAGCGAAGGAGCCTACAATGAGCAGTTCTTC.

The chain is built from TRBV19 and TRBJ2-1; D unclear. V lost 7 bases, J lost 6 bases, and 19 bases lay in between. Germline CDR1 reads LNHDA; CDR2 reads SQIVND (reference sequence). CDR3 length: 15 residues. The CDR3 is CASTSGPLGFNEQFF. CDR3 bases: TGTGCCAGTACCTCTGGGCCGCTGGGCTTCAATGAGCAGTTCTTC.

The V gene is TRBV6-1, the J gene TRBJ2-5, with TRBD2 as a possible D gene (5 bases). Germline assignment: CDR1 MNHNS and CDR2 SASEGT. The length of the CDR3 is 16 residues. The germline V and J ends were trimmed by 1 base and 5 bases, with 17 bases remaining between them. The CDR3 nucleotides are TGTGCCAGCAGTGAAGGAGTATTACCACGAGGGGAGACCCAGTACTTC. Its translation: CASSEGVLPRGETQYF.

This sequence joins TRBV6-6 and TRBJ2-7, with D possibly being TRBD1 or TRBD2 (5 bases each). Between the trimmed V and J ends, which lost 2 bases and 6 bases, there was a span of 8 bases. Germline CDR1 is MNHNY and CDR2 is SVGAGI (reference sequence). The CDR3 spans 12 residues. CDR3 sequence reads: CASSYIGAEQYF. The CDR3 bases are TGTGCCAGCAGTTACATCGGGGCCGAGCAGTACTTC.

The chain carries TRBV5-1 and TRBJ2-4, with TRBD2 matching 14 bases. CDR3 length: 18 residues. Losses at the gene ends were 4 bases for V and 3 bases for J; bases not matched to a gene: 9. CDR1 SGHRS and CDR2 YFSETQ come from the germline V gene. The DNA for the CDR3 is TGCGCCAGCAGCCCGGGACTAGCGGGAGTGTCGGGCAAAAACATTCAGTACTTC. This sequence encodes CASSPGLAGVSGKNIQYF.

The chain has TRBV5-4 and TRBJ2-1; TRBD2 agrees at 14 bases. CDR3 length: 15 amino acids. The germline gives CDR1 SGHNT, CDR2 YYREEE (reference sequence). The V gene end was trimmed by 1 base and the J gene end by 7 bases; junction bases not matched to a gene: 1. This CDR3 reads CASSLRLAGGNEQFF. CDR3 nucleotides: TGTGCCAGCAGCTTGAGACTAGCGGGGGGGAATGAGCAGTTCTTC.

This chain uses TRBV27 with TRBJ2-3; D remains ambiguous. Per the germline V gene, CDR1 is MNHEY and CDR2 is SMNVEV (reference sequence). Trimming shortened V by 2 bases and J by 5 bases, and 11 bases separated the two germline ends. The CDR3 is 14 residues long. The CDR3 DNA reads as TGTGCCAGCAGTTTAGCGGTGGCTATAGATACGCAGTATTTT. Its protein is CASSLAVAIDTQYF.

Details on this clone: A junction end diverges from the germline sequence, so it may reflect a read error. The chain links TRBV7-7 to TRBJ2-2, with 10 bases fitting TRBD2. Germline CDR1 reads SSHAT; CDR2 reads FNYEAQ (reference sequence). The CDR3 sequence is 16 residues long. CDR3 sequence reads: CASSLISGGRAGELFF. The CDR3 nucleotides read TGTGCTAGCAGCCTTATTAGCGGGGGGAGAGCCGGGGAGCTGTTTTTT.

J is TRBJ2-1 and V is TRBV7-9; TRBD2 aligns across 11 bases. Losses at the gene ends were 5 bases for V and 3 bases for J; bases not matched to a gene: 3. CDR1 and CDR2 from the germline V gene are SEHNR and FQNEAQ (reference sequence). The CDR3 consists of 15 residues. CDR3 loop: CASSKGLADYNEQFF. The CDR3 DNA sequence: TGTGCCAGCAGCAAGGGACTAGCGGACTACAATGAGCAGTTCTTC.

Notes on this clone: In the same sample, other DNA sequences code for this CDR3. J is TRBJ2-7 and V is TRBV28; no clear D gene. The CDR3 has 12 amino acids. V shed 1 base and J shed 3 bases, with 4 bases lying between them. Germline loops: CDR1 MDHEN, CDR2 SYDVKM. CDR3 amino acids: CASSLSSYEQYF. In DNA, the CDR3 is TGTGCCAGCAGTTTATCTAGCTACGAGCAGTACTTC.